These T cell receptor beta chains were read from a single sample in a study of shared clonotypes between healthy human individuals. Using immunoSEQ multiplex PCR, the repertoire was profiled, and TCRdb retains in-frame clones only, with some absent. In the table there are millions of clones, around 96% of which are singletons. Sequencing used naive CD8+ T cells sorted from blood. The receptors were gathered from a young man in good health. CDR3s include the opening cysteine and the closing phenylalanine or tryptophan. A D gene is named only where the DNA matches it firmly. Not every row has a clone size; where given, it reads once, few, many or a size class.

J gene	D gene	clone size	V gene	CDR3 DNA	CDR3 protein
TRBJ2-3	.	.	TRBV6-1	TGTGCCAGCAGTGAACTCATTCAGGGAGAGACAGAATTCACAGATACGCAGTATTTT	CASSELIQGETEFTDTQYF
TRBJ2-1	.	.	TRBV27	TGTGCCAGCAGTCCCCTTGTTCGGGGCTCCTACAATGAGCAGTTCTTC	CASSPLVRGSYNEQFF
TRBJ1-4	TRBD1	.	TRBV11-2	TGTGCCAGCAGCTCCGGGACAGGGGACAAACTGTTTTTT	CASSSGTGDKLFF
TRBJ1-1	.	.	TRBV7-2	TGTGCCAGCAGCTTAGGGTGGGGCTACACTGAAGCTTTCTTT	CASSLGWGYTEAFF
TRBJ2-5	.	.	TRBV13	TGTGCCAGCAGCTTAGGAGAAGAGACCCAGTACTTC	CASSLGEETQYF
TRBJ1-6	.	.	TRBV5-6	TGTGCCAGCAGCCCGGACGAACAGGGTGGTTCACCCCTCCACTTT	CASSPDEQGGSPLHF
TRBJ2-7	.	.	TRBV19	TGTGCCAGTAGTATAGATCTGGGGCACCCTTACGAGCAGTACTTC	CASSIDLGHPYEQYF
TRBJ1-1	.	.	TRBV28	TGTGCCAGCAGTCCCGGCCAGGGGCCAAACACTGAAGCTTTCTTT	CASSPGQGPNTEAFF
TRBJ2-1	TRBD1	.	TRBV6-5	TGTGCCAGCAGTTATGGGGGACAGGGGTATGAGCAGTTCTTC	CASSYGGQGYEQFF
TRBJ2-7	.	.	TRBV7-9	TGTGCCAGCACAGCTTGGGATGGGGACTCCTACGAGCAGTACTTC	CASTAWDGDSYEQYF
TRBJ2-5	.	.	TRBV7-6	TGTGCCAGCAGCTTAGTACCGAACGGAGAGACCCAGTACTTC	CASSLVPNGETQYF
TRBJ1-1	.	.	TRBV27	TGTGCCAGCAGTTTGTTGTCGATGAACACTGAAGCTTTCTTT	CASSLLSMNTEAFF
TRBJ1-5	TRBD1	few	TRBV19	TGTGCCAGTCTGGAACAGGGGAGCAATCAGCCCCAGCATTTT	CASLEQGSNQPQHF
TRBJ2-7	.	.	TRBV7-9	TGTGCCAGCACCACCACTAGTTACGAGCAGTACTTC	CASTTTSYEQYF
TRBJ2-2	.	.	TRBV7-9	TGTGCCAGCAGCCCTGGAAGAGGGGCGAACACCGGGGAGCTGTTTTTT	CASSPGRGANTGELFF
TRBJ1-1	.	.	TRBV15	TGTGCCACCAGCGGAAGGGACACTGAGAACACTGAAGCTTTCTTT	CATSGRDTENTEAFF
TRBJ1-2	.	.	TRBV5-1	TGCGCCAGCAGCTTGGGGGGTGGCGGCTACACCTTC	CASSLGGGGYTF
TRBJ2-5	.	.	TRBV29-1	TGCAGCATCGGACTTGCCTCACAAGAGACCCAGTACTTC	CSIGLASQETQYF
TRBJ1-2	.	.	TRBV4-3	TGCGCCAGCAGCCAAGATTTAATTATCTCCGGGGGGGAAAATGGCTACACCTTC	CASSQDLIISGGENGYTF
TRBJ2-3	TRBD1	.	TRBV5-1	TGCGCCAGCAGCTTGGCGGGACAGGGACTCACAGATACGCAGTATTTT	CASSLAGQGLTDTQYF
TRBJ1-2	TRBD1	once	TRBV6-6	TGTGCCAGCAGTCCGGGACAGACCGGCTACACCTTC	CASSPGQTGYTF
TRBJ2-7	.	once	TRBV20-1	TGCAGTGCTCGCAGGGGTTACGAGCAGTACTTC	CSARRGYEQYF
TRBJ2-1	.	once	TRBV9	TGTGCCAGCAGCGTAGTAAGCGGGCATGAGCAGTTCTTC	CASSVVSGHEQFF
TRBJ2-1	TRBD2	.	TRBV27	TGTGCCAGCAGTTTTCAGGGCGGGAGGTACAATGAGCAGTTCTTC	CASSFQGGRYNEQFF
TRBJ1-5	.	.	TRBV28	TGTGCCAGCACCTCATTGGGACTCCGGACTATTCAGCCCCAGCATTTT	CASTSLGLRTIQPQHF
TRBJ2-3	.	.	TRBV28	TGTGCCAGCAGTTTATTAGGGCAGGAACCGACCACAGATACGCAGTATTTT	CASSLLGQEPTTDTQYF
TRBJ1-2	.	.	TRBV27	TGTGCCAGCAGCATAGGAGTCTCCTATGGCTACACCTTC	CASSIGVSYGYTF
TRBJ2-5	.	.	TRBV11-1	TGTGCCAGCAGCTCTTACAGGGACCAAGAGACCCAGTACTTC	CASSSYRDQETQYF
TRBJ2-7	.	.	TRBV29-1	TGCAGCGTTGAGACAGGAACCTCGGACGCCTACGAGCAGTACTTC	CSVETGTSDAYEQYF
TRBJ1-3	.	.	TRBV7-6	TGTGCCAGCAGCCCTGAACCAGGGAGGGTAGACACCATATATTTT	CASSPEPGRVDTIYF
TRBJ2-3	TRBD2	.	TRBV27	TGTGCCAGCAGTCCCCTTCGCGGGGGTAGCACAGATACGCAGTATTTT	CASSPLRGGSTDTQYF
TRBJ2-1	TRBD2	.	TRBV27	TGTGCCAGCAGACTAGCGGGGCCCGGGAATGAGCAGTTCTTC	CASRLAGPGNEQFF
TRBJ2-1	TRBD1	.	TRBV27	TGTGCCAGTCATTGGACAGGGGGCTTCGGTGAGCAGTTCTTC	CASHWTGGFGEQFF
TRBJ2-7	.	.	TRBV7-9	TGTGCCAGCAGCTTAGCTTCAGGGCTCTACTACGAGCAGTACTTC	CASSLASGLYYEQYF
TRBJ2-7	TRBD2	.	TRBV6-6	TGTGCCAGCAGTTACCTAGCGGGGGACTACGAGCAGTACTTC	CASSYLAGDYEQYF
TRBJ1-2	TRBD1	.	TRBV7-9	TGTGCCAGCAGCCTAGGGACAGGGTATGGCTACACCTTC	CASSLGTGYGYTF
TRBJ1-4	TRBD1	.	TRBV29-1	TGCAGCGGGCTCGACAGGGCCGATGAAAAACTGTTTTTT	CSGLDRADEKLFF
TRBJ2-1	TRBD2	.	TRBV4-1	TGCGCCAGCAGCCCCGTAGCGGGAGTGGGCAATGAGCAGTTCTTC	CASSPVAGVGNEQFF
TRBJ1-3	.	.	TRBV10-2	TGCGCCAGCAGTGAGACAGGTCCTGGAAACACCATATATTTT	CASSETGPGNTIYF
TRBJ1-6	.	.	TRBV4-1	TGCGCCAGCAGCCAAGAATCCGGGCGTTCACCCCTCCACTTT	CASSQESGRSPLHF
TRBJ2-7	TRBD1	.	TRBV5-5	TGTGCCAGCAGCTTATGGGACAGGCACTACGAGCAGTACTTC	CASSLWDRHYEQYF